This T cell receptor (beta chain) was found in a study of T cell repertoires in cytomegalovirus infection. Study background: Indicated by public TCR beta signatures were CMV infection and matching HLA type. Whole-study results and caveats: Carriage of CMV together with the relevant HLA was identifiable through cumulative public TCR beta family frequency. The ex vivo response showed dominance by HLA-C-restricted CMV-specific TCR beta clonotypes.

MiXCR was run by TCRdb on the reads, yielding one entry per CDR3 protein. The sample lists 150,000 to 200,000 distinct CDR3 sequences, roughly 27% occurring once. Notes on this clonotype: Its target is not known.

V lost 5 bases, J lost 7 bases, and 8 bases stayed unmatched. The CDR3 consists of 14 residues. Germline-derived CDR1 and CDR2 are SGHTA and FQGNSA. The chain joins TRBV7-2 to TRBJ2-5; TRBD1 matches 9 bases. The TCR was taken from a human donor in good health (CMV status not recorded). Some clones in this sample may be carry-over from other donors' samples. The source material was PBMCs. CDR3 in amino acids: CASSEWDREGTQYF. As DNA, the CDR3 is TGTGCCAGCAGCGAGTGGGACAGGGAGGGGACCCAGTACTTC. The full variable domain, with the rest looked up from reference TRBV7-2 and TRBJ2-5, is GAGVSQSPSNKVTEKGKDVELRCDPISGHTALYWYRQSLGQGLEFLIYFQGNSAPDKSGLPSDRFSAERTGGSVSTLTIQRTQQEDSAVYLCASSEWDREGTQYFGPGTRLLVL.